This entry describes one T cell receptor (beta chain). This CDR3 is also generated by other DNA sequences in the sample. The data stem from a study of blood T cell repertoires in COVID-19. In the study overall: PBMCs, B-cell-depleted T cells, or T cells provided the cDNA or gDNA that made up the material.

The CDR3 is 13 residues long. CDR1 KGHSH and CDR2 LQKENI come from the germline V gene. Deletions cut 6 bases from V and 3 bases from J, with 12 bases between. Assay: immunoSEQ multiplex PCR; the TCRdb copy retains only in-frame clones and omits some. The table includes about 140,000 clones, approximately 85% detected once. This chain joins TRBV18 and TRBJ2-7; a weak D match, TRBD1 (6 bases). This sequence was found in a woman older than 75 with acute or convalescent COVID-19. The sequenced sample was peripheral blood. CDR3 DNA sequence: TGTGCCAGCTCCCCCGACAGGTACTACGAGCAGTACTTC. Translating gives CASSPDRYYEQYF.